These 4 T cell receptor beta chains originate from one sample sequenced in a study of blood T cell repertoires in COVID-19. Repertoires were generated with immunoSEQ multiplex PCR, while TCRdb's copy carries only in-frame clones and drops some. This table holds around 250,000 clones, around 87% found once. The sample was peripheral blood. The receptor source for this set is a woman in her 70s with active or convalescent COVID-19.

The V and J genes are TRBV6-5 and TRBJ1-6, with 9 bases lining up with TRBD1. Trimming at V came to 7 bases and at J to 12 bases, leaving 13 bases not matched to a gene. This CDR3 comprises 15 residues. The germline V gene encodes CDR1 MNHEY and CDR2 SVGAGI. The CDR3: CASTETGGGFGPLHF. The CDR3 coding sequence is TGTGCCAGCACCGAAACAGGGGGCGGGTTTGGACCCCTCCACTTT.

V gene TRBV5-4 combines with J gene TRBJ1-2; D is ambiguous. CDR3 size: 13 residues. CDR1 and CDR2 (germline): SGHNT, YYREEE (reference sequence). Trimming removed 0 bases from V and 10 bases from J, with 13 bases in between. The CDR3 is CASSLAGPLLYTF. CDR3 bases: TGTGCCAGCAGCTTGGCGGGTCCCCTCCTCTACACCTTC.

The V call is TRBV27, the J call TRBJ2-3, with D hard to call. The V gene's germline CDR1 is MNHEY and CDR2 SMNVEV (reference sequence). The CDR3 length is 15 residues. Deletions cut 8 bases from V and 2 bases from J, with 17 bases between. This chain's CDR3 is CASESWADPTDTQYF. The CDR3 DNA sequence: TGTGCCAGCGAATCATGGGCAGACCCCACAGATACGCAGTATTTT.

The chain combines TRBV7-9 with TRBJ2-7; the D gene is possibly TRBD1 (6 bases). Trimming removed 5 bases at V and 2 bases at J, with 19 bases between. The CDR3 has 16 residues. CDR1 is SEHNR and CDR2 is FQNEAQ in the germline V gene (reference sequence). The CDR3 nucleotides read TGTGCCAGCAGCACGGACAGCTGGAATGCGCCCTACGAGCAGTACTTC. Its protein product is CASSTDSWNAPYEQYF.